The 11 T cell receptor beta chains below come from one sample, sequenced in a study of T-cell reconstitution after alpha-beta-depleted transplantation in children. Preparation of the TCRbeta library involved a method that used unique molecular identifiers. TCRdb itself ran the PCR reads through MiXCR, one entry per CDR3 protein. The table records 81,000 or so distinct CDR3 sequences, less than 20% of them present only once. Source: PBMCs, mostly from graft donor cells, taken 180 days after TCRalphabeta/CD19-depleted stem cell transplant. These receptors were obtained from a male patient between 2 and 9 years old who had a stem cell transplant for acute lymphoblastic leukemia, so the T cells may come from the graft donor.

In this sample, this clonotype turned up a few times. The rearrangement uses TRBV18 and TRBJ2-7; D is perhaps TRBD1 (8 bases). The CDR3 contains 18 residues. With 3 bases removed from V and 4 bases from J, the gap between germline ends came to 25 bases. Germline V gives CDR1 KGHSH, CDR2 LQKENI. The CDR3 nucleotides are TGTGCCAGCTCACCCAAGGGGAGGGGCGCCAGGGGGCCATACGAGCAGTACTTC. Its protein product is CASSPKGRGARGPYEQYF.

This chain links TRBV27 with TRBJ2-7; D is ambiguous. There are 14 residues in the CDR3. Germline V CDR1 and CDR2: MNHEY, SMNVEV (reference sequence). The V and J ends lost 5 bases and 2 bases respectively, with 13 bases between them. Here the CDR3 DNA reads TGTGCCAGCAGTACGGCCGGTTCCCCCTACGAGCAGTACTTC. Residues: CASSTAGSPYEQYF.

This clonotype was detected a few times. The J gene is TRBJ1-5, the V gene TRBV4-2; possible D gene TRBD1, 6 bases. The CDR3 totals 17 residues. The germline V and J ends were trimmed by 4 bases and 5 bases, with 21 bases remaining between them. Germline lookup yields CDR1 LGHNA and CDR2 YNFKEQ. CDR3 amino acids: CASSPVISRGRDQPQHF. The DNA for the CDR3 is TGTGCCAGCAGCCCGGTGATCTCCAGGGGTAGGGATCAGCCCCAGCATTTT.

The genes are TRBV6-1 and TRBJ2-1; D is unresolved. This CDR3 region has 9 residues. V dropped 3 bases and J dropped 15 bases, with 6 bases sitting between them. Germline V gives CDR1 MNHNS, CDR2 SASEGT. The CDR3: CASSDLRFF. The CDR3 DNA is TGTGCCAGCAGTGACCTTCGGTTCTTC.

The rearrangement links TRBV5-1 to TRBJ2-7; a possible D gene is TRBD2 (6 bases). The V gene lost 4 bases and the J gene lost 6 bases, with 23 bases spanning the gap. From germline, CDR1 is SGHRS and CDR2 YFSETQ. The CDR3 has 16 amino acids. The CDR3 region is CASSGRTGLSGGEQYF. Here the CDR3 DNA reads TGCGCCAGCAGCGGGCGGACCGGACTCTCCGGGGGCGAGCAGTACTTC.

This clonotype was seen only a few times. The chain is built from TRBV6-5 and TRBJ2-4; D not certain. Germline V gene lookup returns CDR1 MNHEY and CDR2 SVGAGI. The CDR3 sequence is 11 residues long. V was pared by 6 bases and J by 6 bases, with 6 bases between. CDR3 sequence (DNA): TGTGCCAGCAGGGATGGAAACATTCAGTACTTC. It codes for CASRDGNIQYF.

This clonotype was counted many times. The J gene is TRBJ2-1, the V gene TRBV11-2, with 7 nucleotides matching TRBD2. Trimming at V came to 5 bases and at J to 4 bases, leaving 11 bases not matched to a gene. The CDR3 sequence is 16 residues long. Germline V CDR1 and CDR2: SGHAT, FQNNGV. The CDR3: CASSKSGIPLYNEQFF. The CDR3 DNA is TGTGCCAGCAGCAAAAGCGGGATCCCATTGTACAATGAGCAGTTCTTC.

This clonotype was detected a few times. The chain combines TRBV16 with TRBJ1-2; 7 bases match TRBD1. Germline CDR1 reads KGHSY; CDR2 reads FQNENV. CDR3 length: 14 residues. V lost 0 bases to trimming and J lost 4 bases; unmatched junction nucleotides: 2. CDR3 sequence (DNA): TGTGCCAGCAGCCAATCAGGGGGCGCCTATGGCTACACCTTC. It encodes CASSQSGGAYGYTF.

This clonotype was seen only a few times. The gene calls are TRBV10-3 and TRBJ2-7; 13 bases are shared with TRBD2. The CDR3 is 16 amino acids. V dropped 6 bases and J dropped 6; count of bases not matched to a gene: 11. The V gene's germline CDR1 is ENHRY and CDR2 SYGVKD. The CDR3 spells CAIRKRLAGGYAEQYF. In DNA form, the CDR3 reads TGTGCCATCAGGAAACGACTAGCGGGGGGTTATGCCGAGCAGTACTTC.

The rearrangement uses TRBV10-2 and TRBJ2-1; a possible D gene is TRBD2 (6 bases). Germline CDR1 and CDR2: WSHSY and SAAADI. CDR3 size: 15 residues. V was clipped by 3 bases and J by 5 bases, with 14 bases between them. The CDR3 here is CASSDWEARHNEQFF. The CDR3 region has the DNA TGCGCCAGCAGTGATTGGGAGGCCCGACACAATGAGCAGTTCTTC.

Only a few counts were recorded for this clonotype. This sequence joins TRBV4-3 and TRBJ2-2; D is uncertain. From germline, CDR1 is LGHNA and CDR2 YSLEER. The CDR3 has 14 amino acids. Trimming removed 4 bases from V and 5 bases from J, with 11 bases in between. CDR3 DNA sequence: TGCGCCAGCAGCCTGGAGCGAGGTACCGGGGAGCTGTTTTTT. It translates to CASSLERGTGELFF.